These 2 T cell receptor beta chains were sequenced from one sample in a study of cytomegalovirus exposure and HLA in healthy donors. PCR involved 60 Vbeta and 13 Jbeta primers. Profiled with immunoSEQ multiplex PCR; TCRdb holds only in-frame clones, not every one. The data contain around 150,000 clones, over 65% of them seen just once; the ten biggest clones take up around 6.9%. Sequencing input: PBMCs. These receptors originate from a man aged 40-49 years in good health and CMV-seropositive.

This clone was observed a few times. This chain uses TRBV9 with TRBJ2-3, with 7 bases identical to TRBD2. Trimming at V came to 1 base and at J to 5 bases, leaving 4 bases not matched to a gene. The CDR3 runs to 14 residues. From germline, CDR1 is SGDLS and CDR2 YYNGEE. CDR3 bases: TGTGCCAGCAGCGTAAAAAGCGGGGAAGATACGCAGTATTTT. It yields the protein CASSVKSGEDTQYF.

The CDR3 spells CASSVGLDSQPYNEQFF. The CDR3 DNA reads as TGTGCCAGCAGCGTAGGGCTGGACTCACAACCCTACAATGAGCAGTTCTTC. V gene TRBV9 combines with J gene TRBJ2-1; D is possibly TRBD2 (5 bases). The CDR3 contains 17 residues. Deletions cut 0 bases from V and 2 bases from J, with 15 bases between. In germline, CDR1 is SGDLS, CDR2 YYNGEE. Using reference TRBV9 and TRBJ2-1 for the parts outside the CDR3, the full variable domain is DSGVTQTPKHLITATGQRVTLRCSPRSGDLSVYWYQQSLDQGLQFLIQYYNGEERAKGNILERFSAQQFPDLHSELNLSSLELGDSALYFCASSVGLDSQPYNEQFFGPGTRLTVL.